A selection of T cell receptor beta chains follows, all from one sample in a study of early T cells in non-severe SARS-CoV-2 infection. TCRdb re-called the 5' RACE reads through MiXCR, storing one row per CDR3 protein. Of 90,000 or so distinct CDR3 sequences in the sample, 14% to 15% were seen once. What was sequenced was whole blood. These receptors originate from an adult who was a healthcare worker with PCR-confirmed SARS-CoV-2 infection or an uninfected control (not recorded which). The conserved cysteine and the conserved F or W are not part of the CDR3 here. Part of the rows lack a size; the others show once, few, many or a class for expanded clones.

j_gene	v_gene	abundance	len	CDR3aa
TRBJ2-5	TRBV28	few	10	ASSLMGGTQY
TRBJ2-5	TRBV10-1	-	12	ASSRGQGSETQY
TRBJ2-2	TRBV3-1	-	12	ASSWQGYTGELF
TRBJ2-1	TRBV20-1	-	11	SSGSVPYNEQF
TRBJ2-3	TRBV7-2	many	10	ASSLSTDTQY
TRBJ2-1	TRBV19	-	10	ASSMWADEQF
TRBJ2-7	TRBV6-6	many	10	ASNGQDDEQY
TRBJ2-1	TRBV11-2	many	13	ASSLSLAGVYEQL
TRBJ2-7	TRBV6-6	many	12	ASSYRGQGVEQY
TRBJ2-1	TRBV10-2	few	14	ASSEFFSGSKGEQF
TRBJ1-2	TRBV28	-	14	ASRPQGGEANYGYT